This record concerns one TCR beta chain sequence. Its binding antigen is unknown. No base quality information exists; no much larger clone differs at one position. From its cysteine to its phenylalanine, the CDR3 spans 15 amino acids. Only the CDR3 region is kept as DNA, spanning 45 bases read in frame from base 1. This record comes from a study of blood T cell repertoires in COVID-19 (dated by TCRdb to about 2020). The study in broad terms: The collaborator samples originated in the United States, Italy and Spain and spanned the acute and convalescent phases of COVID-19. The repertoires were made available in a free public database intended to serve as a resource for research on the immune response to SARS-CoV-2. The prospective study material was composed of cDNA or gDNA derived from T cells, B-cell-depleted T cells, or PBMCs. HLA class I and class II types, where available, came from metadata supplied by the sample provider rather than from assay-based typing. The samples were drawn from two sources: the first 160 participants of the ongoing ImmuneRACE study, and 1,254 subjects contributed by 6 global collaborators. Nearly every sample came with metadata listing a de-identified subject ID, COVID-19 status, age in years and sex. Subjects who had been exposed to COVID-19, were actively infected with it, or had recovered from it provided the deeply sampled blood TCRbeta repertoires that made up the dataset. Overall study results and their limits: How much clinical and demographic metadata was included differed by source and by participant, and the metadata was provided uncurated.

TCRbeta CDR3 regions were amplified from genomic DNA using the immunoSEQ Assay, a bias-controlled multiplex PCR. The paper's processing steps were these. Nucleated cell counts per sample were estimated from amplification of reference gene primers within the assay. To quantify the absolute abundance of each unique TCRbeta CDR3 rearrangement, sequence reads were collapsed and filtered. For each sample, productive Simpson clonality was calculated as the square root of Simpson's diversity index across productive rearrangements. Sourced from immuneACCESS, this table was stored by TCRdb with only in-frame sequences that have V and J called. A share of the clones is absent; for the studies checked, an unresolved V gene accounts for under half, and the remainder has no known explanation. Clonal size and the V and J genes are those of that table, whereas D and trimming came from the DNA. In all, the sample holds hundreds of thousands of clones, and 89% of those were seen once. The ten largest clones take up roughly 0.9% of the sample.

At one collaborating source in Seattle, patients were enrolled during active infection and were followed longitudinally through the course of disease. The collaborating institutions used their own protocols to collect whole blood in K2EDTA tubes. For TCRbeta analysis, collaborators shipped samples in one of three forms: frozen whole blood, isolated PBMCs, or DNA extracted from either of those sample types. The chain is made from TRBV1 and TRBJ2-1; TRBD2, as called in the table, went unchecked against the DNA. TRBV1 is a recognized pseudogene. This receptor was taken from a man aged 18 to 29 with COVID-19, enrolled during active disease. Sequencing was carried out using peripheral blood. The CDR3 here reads CTSVPRTASYNEQFF. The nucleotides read TGCACCAGCGTACCCAGGACTGCTAGCTACAATGAGCAGTTCTTC.